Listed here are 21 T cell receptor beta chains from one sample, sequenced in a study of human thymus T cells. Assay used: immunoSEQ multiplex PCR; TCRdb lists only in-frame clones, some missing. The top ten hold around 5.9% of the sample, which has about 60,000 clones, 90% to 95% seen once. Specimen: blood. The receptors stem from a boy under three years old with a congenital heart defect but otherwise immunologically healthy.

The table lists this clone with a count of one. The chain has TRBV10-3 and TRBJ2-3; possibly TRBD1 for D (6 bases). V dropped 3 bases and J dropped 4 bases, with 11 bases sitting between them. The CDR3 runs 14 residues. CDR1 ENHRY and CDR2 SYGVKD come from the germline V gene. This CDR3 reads CAISEGRQADTQYF. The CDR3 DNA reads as TGTGCCATCAGTGAAGGTCGACAGGCAGATACGCAGTATTTT.

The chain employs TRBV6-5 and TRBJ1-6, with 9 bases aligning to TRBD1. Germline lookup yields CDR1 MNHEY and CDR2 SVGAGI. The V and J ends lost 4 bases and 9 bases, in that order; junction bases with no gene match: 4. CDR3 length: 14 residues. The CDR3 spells CASSFRDRVSPLHF. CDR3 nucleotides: TGTGCCAGCAGTTTCCGGGACAGGGTTTCACCCCTCCACTTT.

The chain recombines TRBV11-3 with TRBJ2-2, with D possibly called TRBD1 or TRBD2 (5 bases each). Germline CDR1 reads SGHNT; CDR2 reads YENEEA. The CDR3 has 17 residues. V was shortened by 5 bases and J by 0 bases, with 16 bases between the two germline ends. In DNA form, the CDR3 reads TGTGCCAGCAGCCCTGGGGCGTGGGGAGCGAACACCGGGGAGCTGTTTTTT. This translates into CASSPGAWGANTGELFF. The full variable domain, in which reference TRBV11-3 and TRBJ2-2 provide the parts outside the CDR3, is EAGVVQSPRYKIIEKKQPVAFWCNPISGHNTLYWYLQNLGQGPELLIRYENEEAVDDSQLPKDRFSAERLKGVDSTLKIQPAELGDSAVYLCASSPGAWGANTGELFFGEGSRLTVL.

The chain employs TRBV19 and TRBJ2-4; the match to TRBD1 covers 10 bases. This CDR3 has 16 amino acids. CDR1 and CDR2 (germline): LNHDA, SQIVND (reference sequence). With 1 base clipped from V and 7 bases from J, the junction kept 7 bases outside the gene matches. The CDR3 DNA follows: TGTGCCAGTAGTATAGTGGGACAGGGGCCGCGGAACATTCAGTACTTC. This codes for CASSIVGQGPRNIQYF. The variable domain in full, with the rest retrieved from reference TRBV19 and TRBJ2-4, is DGGITQSPKYLFRKEGQNVTLSCEQNLNHDAMYWYRQDPGQGLRLIYYSQIVNDFQKGDIAEGYSVSREKKESFPLTVTSAQKNPTAFYLCASSIVGQGPRNIQYFGAGTRLSVL.

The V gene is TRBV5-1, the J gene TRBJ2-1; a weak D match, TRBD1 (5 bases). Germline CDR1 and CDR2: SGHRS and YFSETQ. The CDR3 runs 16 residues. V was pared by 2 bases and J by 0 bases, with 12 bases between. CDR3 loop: CASSLQGQGSYNEQFF. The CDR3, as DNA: TGCGCCAGCAGCTTACAAGGGCAGGGCTCCTACAATGAGCAGTTCTTC.

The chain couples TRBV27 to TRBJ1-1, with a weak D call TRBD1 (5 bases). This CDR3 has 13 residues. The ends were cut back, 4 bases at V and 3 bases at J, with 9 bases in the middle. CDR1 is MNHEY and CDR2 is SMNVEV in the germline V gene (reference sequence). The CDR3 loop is CASSWGGDTEAFF. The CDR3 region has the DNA TGTGCCAGCAGTTGGGGGGGGGACACTGAAGCTTTCTTT.

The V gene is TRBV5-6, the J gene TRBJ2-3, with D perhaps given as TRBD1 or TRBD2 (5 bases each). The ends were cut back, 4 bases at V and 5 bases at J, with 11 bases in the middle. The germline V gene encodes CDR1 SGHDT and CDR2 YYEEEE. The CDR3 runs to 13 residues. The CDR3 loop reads CASSVGARDTQYF. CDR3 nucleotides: TGTGCCAGCAGCGTCGGGGCGAGAGATACGCAGTATTTT.

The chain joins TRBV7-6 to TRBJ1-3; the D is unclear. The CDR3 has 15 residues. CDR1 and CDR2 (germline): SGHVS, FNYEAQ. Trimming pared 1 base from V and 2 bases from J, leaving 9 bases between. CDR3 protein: CASSLGFGTGNTIYF. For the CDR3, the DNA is TGTGCCAGCAGCTTAGGGTTTGGGACTGGAAACACCATATATTTT.

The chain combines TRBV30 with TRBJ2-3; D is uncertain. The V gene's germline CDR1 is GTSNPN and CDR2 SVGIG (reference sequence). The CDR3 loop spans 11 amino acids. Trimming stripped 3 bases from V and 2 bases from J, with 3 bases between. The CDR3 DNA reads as TGTGCCTGGAGCCCCACAGATACGCAGTATTTT. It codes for CAWSPTDTQYF.

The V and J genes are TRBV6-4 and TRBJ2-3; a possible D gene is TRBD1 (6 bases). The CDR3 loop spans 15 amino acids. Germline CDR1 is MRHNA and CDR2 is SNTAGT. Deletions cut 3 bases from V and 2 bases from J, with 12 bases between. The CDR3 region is CASSEPDSSTDTQYF. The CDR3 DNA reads TGTGCCAGCAGTGAACCGGACAGCTCCACAGATACGCAGTATTTT.

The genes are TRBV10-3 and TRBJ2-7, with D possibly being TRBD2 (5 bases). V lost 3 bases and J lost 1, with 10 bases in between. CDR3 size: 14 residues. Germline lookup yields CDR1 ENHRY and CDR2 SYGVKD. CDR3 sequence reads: CAISDRGFSYEQYF. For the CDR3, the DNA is TGTGCCATCAGTGATCGGGGATTTTCCTACGAGCAGTACTTC.

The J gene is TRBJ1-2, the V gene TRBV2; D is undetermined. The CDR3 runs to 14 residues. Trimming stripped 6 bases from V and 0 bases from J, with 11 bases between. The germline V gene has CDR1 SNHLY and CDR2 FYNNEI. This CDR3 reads CASRPTPTNYGYTF. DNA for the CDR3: TGTGCCAGCAGGCCAACACCTACTAACTATGGCTACACCTTC. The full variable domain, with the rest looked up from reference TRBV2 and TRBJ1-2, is EPEVTQTPSHQVTQMGQEVILRCVPISNHLYFYWYRQILGQKVEFLVSFYNNEISEKSEIFDDQFSVERPDGSNFTLKIRSTKLEDSAMYFCASRPTPTNYGYTFGSGTRLTVV.

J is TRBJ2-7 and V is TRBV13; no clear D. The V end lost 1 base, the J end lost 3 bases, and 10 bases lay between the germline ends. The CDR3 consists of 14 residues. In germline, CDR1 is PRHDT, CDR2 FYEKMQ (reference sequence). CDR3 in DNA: TGTGCCAGCAGCTTAGCCCCTCTTGGCTACGAGCAGTACTTC. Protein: CASSLAPLGYEQYF. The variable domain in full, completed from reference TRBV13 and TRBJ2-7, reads AAGVIQSPRHLIKEKRETATLKCYPIPRHDTVYWYQQGPGQDPQFLISFYEKMQSDKGSIPDRFSAQQFSDYHSELNMSSLELGDSALYFCASSLAPLGYEQYFGPGTRLTVT.

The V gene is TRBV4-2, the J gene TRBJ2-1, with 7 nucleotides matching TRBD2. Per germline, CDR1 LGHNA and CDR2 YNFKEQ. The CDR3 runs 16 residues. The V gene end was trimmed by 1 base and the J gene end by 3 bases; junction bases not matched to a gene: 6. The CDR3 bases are TGTGCCAGCAGCCAAGGATCGACTAGCTTCTACAATGAGCAGTTCTTC. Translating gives CASSQGSTSFYNEQFF.

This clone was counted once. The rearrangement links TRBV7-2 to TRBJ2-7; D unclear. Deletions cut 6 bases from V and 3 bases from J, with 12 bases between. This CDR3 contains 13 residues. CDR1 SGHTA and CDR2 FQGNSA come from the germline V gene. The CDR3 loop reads CASSSRVLYEQYF. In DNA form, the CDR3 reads TGTGCCAGCAGTTCCCGGGTCCTCTACGAGCAGTACTTC.

The DNA of the CDR3 is TGTGCCAGCAGCTTGGTACAGGGGGCAGGGGAGCAGTACTTC. This encodes CASSLVQGAGEQYF. The V and J genes are TRBV5-5 and TRBJ2-7; TRBD1 agrees at 9 bases. The CDR3 extends over 14 amino acids. The ends lost 0 bases at V and 7 bases at J; junction bases unmatched: 5. CDR1 is SGHKS and CDR2 is YYEKEE in the germline V gene (reference sequence).

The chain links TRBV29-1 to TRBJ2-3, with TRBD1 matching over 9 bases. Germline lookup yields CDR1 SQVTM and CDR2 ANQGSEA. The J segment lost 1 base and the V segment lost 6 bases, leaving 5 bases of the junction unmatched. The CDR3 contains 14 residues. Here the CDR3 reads CSVDRDRGTDTQYF. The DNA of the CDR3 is TGCAGCGTCGACCGGGACAGGGGCACAGATACGCAGTATTTT.

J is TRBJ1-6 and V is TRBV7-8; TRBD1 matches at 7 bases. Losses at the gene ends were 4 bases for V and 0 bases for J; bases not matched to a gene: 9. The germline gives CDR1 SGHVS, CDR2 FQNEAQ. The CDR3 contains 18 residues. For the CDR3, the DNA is TGTGCCAGCAGCTACGGACAGGTCCAGAGCTCCTATAATTCACCCCTCCACTTT. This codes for CASSYGQVQSSYNSPLHF.

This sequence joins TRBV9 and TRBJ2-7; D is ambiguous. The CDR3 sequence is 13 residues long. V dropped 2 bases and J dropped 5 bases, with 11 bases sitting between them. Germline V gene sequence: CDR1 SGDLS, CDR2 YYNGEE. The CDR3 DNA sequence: TGTGCCAGCAGCGTCCTTTTAGGCCACGAGCAGTACTTC. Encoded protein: CASSVLLGHEQYF.

The DNA of the CDR3 is TGTGCCAGCAGTCCCCGGGACAGGTACAATGAGCAGTTCTTC. Translated: CASSPRDRYNEQFF. J is TRBJ2-1 and V is TRBV28, with 8 nucleotides matching TRBD1. CDR1 is MDHEN, CDR2 SYDVKM, per germline. The trim removed 5 bases at V and 4 bases at J, leaving 4 bases unmatched. The CDR3 length is 14 residues.

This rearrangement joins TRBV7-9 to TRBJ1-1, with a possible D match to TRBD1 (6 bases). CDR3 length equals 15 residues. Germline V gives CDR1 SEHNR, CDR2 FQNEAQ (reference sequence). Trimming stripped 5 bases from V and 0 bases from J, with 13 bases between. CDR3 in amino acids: CASSKDSLMNTEAFF. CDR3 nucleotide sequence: TGTGCCAGCAGCAAGGACAGCCTCATGAACACTGAAGCTTTCTTT.